The 23 T cell receptor beta chains presented below share a single source sample, sequenced in a study of blood T cell repertoires in COVID-19. Profiled with immunoSEQ multiplex PCR; TCRdb holds only in-frame clones, not every one. The table includes fewer than 200,000 clones, approximately 89% detected once. The specimen was peripheral blood. The receptors derive from a middle-aged man with active or convalescent COVID-19.

The chain uses TRBV7-9 and TRBJ1-2; 8 bases fit TRBD1. J was trimmed by 4 bases and V by 5 bases; bases with no gene match: 6. Looked up from germline, CDR1 is SEHNR and CDR2 is FQNEAQ (reference sequence). The CDR3 covers 14 residues. In DNA form, the CDR3 reads TGTGCCAGCAGCCGCGGACAGGGAGTCTATGGCTACACCTTC. Amino acids: CASSRGQGVYGYTF. The full variable domain, rest sourced from reference TRBV7-9 and TRBJ1-2, is DTGVSQNPRHKITKRGQNVTFRCDPISEHNRLYWYRQTLGQGPEFLTYFQNEAQLEKSRLLSDRFSAERPKGSFSTLEIQRTEQGDSAMYLCASSRGQGVYGYTFGSGTRLTVV.

This chain uses TRBV7-9 with TRBJ2-3, with a tentative D call TRBD2 (6 bases). This CDR3 region has 15 residues. Trimming cost V 3 bases and J 4 bases, with 14 bases left between them. CDR1 and CDR2 from the germline V gene are SEHNR and FQNEAQ (reference sequence). In nucleotides, the CDR3 is TGTGCCAGCAGCTTCTCCCGACTAGTCGCAGATACGCAGTATTTT. It translates to CASSFSRLVADTQYF. The full variable domain, completed using reference TRBV7-9 and TRBJ2-3, is DTGVSQNPRHKITKRGQNVTFRCDPISEHNRLYWYRQTLGQGPEFLTYFQNEAQLEKSRLLSDRFSAERPKGSFSTLEIQRTEQGDSAMYLCASSFSRLVADTQYFGPGTRLTVL.

This clone came up once. In DNA, the CDR3 is TGTGCCAGCAGTTCGCAGGGGAGTGGCTACACCTTC. Translated: CASSSQGSGYTF. The V call is TRBV3-1 (or the pseudogene TRBV3-2), the J call TRBJ1-2; the D gene is possibly TRBD1 (6 bases). V was shortened by 6 bases and J by 7 bases, with 12 bases between the two germline ends. This CDR3 has 12 amino acids. Germline-derived CDR1 and CDR2 are LGHDT and YNNKEL (reference sequence).

The chain recombines TRBV7-9 with TRBJ1-1, with D hard to call. The CDR3 sequence is 14 residues long. The V end was cut by 1 base, the J end by 1 base, with 7 bases between. Per the germline V gene, CDR1 is SEHNR and CDR2 is FQNEAQ (reference sequence). The CDR3 protein is CASSLGSGNTEAFF. CDR3 bases: TGTGCCAGCAGCTTAGGGTCCGGGAACACTGAAGCTTTCTTT.

The chain is built from TRBV2 and TRBJ2-3; D is ambiguous. The CDR3 totals 15 residues. CDR1 is SNHLY, CDR2 FYNNEI, per germline. Deletions cut 4 bases from V and 0 bases from J, with 11 bases between. The CDR3 loop reads CASSVSRPSTDTQYF. CDR3 sequence (DNA): TGTGCCAGCAGTGTAAGCCGCCCCAGCACAGATACGCAGTATTTT.

This rearrangement joins TRBV10-2 to TRBJ1-1, with 9 bases fitting TRBD1. Germline V lookup: CDR1 WSHSY, CDR2 SAAADI. V shed 5 bases and J 4 bases; nucleotides not matched to a gene: 5. The CDR3 spans 14 residues. The CDR3 region has the DNA TGCGCCAGCAGTATCAGGGGACAGGGCACTGAAGCTTTCTTT. The encoded protein is CASSIRGQGTEAFF.

This sequence joins TRBV7-3 and TRBJ2-3; 10 bases line up with TRBD2. Germline V gives CDR1 SGHTA, CDR2 FQGTGA. The CDR3 length is 15 residues. Losses at the gene ends were 1 base for V and 6 bases for J; bases not matched to a gene: 4. The chain's CDR3 is CASSLISGGSDTQYF. CDR3 nucleotide sequence: TGTGCCAGCAGCTTAATTAGCGGGGGGTCGGATACGCAGTATTTT.

The chain combines TRBV4-1 with TRBJ2-5; TRBD1 is a possible D gene (5 bases). V shed 4 bases and J shed 5 bases, with 11 bases lying between them. This CDR3 region has 13 residues. Germline V CDR1 and CDR2: MGHRA, YSYEKL. The CDR3 reads CASSLRVGETQYF. CDR3 DNA sequence: TGCGCCAGCAGCCTCAGGGTTGGCGAGACCCAGTACTTC.

V gene TRBV3-1 (or the pseudogene TRBV3-2) combines with J gene TRBJ2-1, with 7 bases matching TRBD1. Germline CDR1 is LGHDT and CDR2 is YNNKEL (reference sequence). This CDR3 is 14 amino acids long. V lost 4 bases to trimming and J lost 9 bases; unmatched junction nucleotides: 9. The DNA for the CDR3 is TGTGCCAGCAGCCTTAGCGTACAGGGGAGTGAGCAGTTCTTC. It translates to CASSLSVQGSEQFF.

The J gene is TRBJ1-6, the V gene TRBV7-3; D unresolved. CDR3 length: 13 residues. V gave up 1 base and J gave up 7 bases, with 5 bases separating them. Looked up from germline, CDR1 is SGHTA and CDR2 is FQGTGA. CDR3 sequence: CASSLSRNSPLHF. For the CDR3, the DNA is TGTGCCAGCAGCTTAAGTCGGAATTCACCCCTCCACTTT.

The V call is TRBV4-2, the J call TRBJ2-3; 7 bases agree with TRBD2. The CDR3 has 15 amino acids. CDR1 and CDR2 from the germline V gene are LGHNA and YNFKEQ. The V gene end was trimmed by 1 base and the J gene end by 0 bases; junction bases not matched to a gene: 1. The CDR3 sequence: CASSQAGGSTDTQYF. The CDR3, as DNA: TGTGCCAGCAGCCAAGCGGGGGGTAGCACAGATACGCAGTATTTT.

The chain joins TRBV19 to TRBJ1-1; 8 bases agree with TRBD1. In germline, CDR1 is LNHDA, CDR2 SQIVND (reference sequence). The CDR3 loop spans 15 amino acids. The junction had 6 bases not matched to a gene; V was cut back by 6 bases and J by 0 bases. CDR3 sequence reads: CASRPGGAMNTEAFF. CDR3 DNA: TGTGCCAGTAGGCCAGGGGGCGCGATGAACACTGAAGCTTTCTTT.

The J gene is TRBJ1-6, the V gene TRBV3-1 (or the pseudogene TRBV3-2), with 7 bases aligning to TRBD1. The CDR3 spans 14 residues. V shed 1 base and J 7 bases; nucleotides not matched to a gene: 1. Per germline, CDR1 LGHDT and CDR2 YNNKEL (reference sequence). DNA of the CDR3: TGTGCCAGCAGCCAAGGGACAGGAAATTCACCCCTCCACTTT. This gives the protein CASSQGTGNSPLHF.

The J gene is TRBJ1-4, the V gene TRBV6-5; TRBD1 is a possible D gene (6 bases). Per the germline V gene, CDR1 is MNHEY and CDR2 is SVGAGI. The CDR3 covers 15 residues. V was shortened by 6 bases and J by 6 bases, with 17 bases between the two germline ends. Here the CDR3 DNA reads TGTGCCAGCAGAAGGATACAGGGCGGCGATGAAAAACTGTTTTTT. Translating it yields CASRRIQGGDEKLFF.

This sequence joins TRBV5-1 and TRBJ2-5; a possible D gene is TRBD2 (5 bases). Germline values: CDR1 SGHRS, CDR2 YFSETQ. The germline V and J ends were trimmed by 6 bases and 4 bases, with 16 bases remaining between them. The CDR3 is 14 residues long. DNA of the CDR3: TGCGCCAGCACCCGTGGCGGACGGGGAGAGACCCAGTACTTC. Its protein is CASTRGGRGETQYF.

The chain uses TRBV2 and TRBJ1-4; D may be TRBD1 (6 bases). Germline V gene sequence: CDR1 SNHLY, CDR2 FYNNEI. The CDR3 has 15 amino acids. V was cut by 1 base and J by 4 bases, with 10 bases left in between. DNA of the CDR3: TGTGCCAGCAGTGAAGAGGACAGATTTAATGAAAAACTGTTTTTT. Amino acid sequence: CASSEEDRFNEKLFF.

This chain connects TRBV5-4 to TRBJ1-2; possibly TRBD1 for D (5 bases). The germline V and J ends were trimmed by 0 bases and 4 bases, with 16 bases remaining between them. Germline V gives CDR1 SGHNT, CDR2 YYREEE (reference sequence). The CDR3 contains 16 residues. The CDR3 DNA reads TGTGCCAGCAGCTTGGTACTCAGGGCCGCTCTCTATGGCTACACCTTC. It encodes CASSLVLRAALYGYTF.

This chain connects TRBV11-2 to TRBJ1-2, with 8 bases lining up with TRBD1. V lost 1 base and J lost 0; bases outside the gene matches: 4. This CDR3 contains 16 residues. Per the germline V gene, CDR1 is SGHAT and CDR2 is FQNNGV. The CDR3 sequence is CASSLGQGLANYGYTF. In DNA, the CDR3 is TGTGCCAGCAGCTTAGGACAGGGGCTAGCTAACTATGGCTACACCTTC.

J is TRBJ2-7 and V is TRBV3-1 (or the pseudogene TRBV3-2); TRBD2 might be the D (7 bases). Germline CDR1 LGHDT, CDR2 YNNKEL (reference sequence). The CDR3 runs to 13 residues. The V gene lost 0 bases and the J gene lost 10 bases, with 13 bases spanning the gap. The CDR3 sequence is CASSQEGPGGQYF. The CDR3 nucleotides are TGTGCCAGCAGCCAAGAAGGACCGGGGGGCCAGTACTTC.

The J gene is TRBJ1-1, the V gene TRBV10-3; no clear D gene. The V gene lost 0 bases and the J gene lost 3 bases, with 11 bases spanning the gap. The length of the CDR3 is 15 residues. Germline V gene data show CDR1 as ENHRY and CDR2 as SYGVKD. CDR3 sequence reads: CAISESVVRDTEAFF. CDR3 sequence (DNA): TGTGCCATCAGTGAGTCGGTTGTCCGGGACACTGAAGCTTTCTTT.

With regard to this clone: Other DNA sequences in the sample encode the same CDR3. This chain connects TRBV5-1 to TRBJ2-5, with a weak D call TRBD2 (6 bases). Trimming took 2 bases from V and 4 from J, leaving 12 bases between them. The CDR3 is 14 residues long. In germline, CDR1 is SGHRS, CDR2 YFSETQ. The CDR3 DNA reads as TGCGCCAGCAGCTTACGCGGGGCGGGAGAGACCCAGTACTTC. It yields the protein CASSLRGAGETQYF.

The chain is built from TRBV7-6 and TRBJ1-4; 8 bases map to TRBD1. Trimming took 1 base from V and 7 from J; bases not matched to a gene: 8. The CDR3 length is 16 residues. CDR1 SGHVS and CDR2 FNYEAQ come from the germline V gene. In DNA form, the CDR3 reads TGTGCCAGCAGCTTAGAGCGGGGACAGGTCTTTGAAAAACTGTTTTTT. The encoded protein is CASSLERGQVFEKLFF. The complete variable domain, with remaining parts taken from reference TRBV7-6 and TRBJ1-4, reads GAGVSQSPRYKVTKRGQDVALRCDPISGHVSLYWYRQALGQGPEFLTYFNYEAQQDKSGLPNDRFSAERPEGSISTLTIQRTEQRDSAMYRCASSLERGQVFEKLFFGSGTQLSVL.

The chain combines TRBV11-2 with TRBJ2-2; 10 bases line up with TRBD1. With 6 bases clipped from V and 5 bases from J, the junction kept 3 bases outside the gene matches. CDR1 is SGHAT and CDR2 is FQNNGV in the germline V gene. This CDR3 has 14 residues. The CDR3 DNA reads TGTGCCAGCAGGCGGACAGGGGGAACCGGGGAGCTGTTTTTT. Encoded protein: CASRRTGGTGELFF.